Below, 14 T cell receptor beta chains from the same sample are listed, as sequenced in a study of regulatory T cells in long-lasting Graves disease. Time point here: newly diagnosed GD, antithyroid drugs for less than 3 months. Making the TCR library involved RNA that had been extracted from PBMCs. Relying on iRepertoire HTBI primers and Arm-PCR of CDR3 regions, the team built TCR beta libraries. TCRdb re-called the multiplex PCR reads with MiXCR, one entry per CDR3 protein. The data hold fewer than 550,000 distinct CDR3 sequences, with about 16% observed a single time. These sequences were also reported in another study, on T cells in Graves' hyperthyroidism and ophthalmopathy.

Sequenced here: peripheral blood mononuclear cells (PBMCs), sampled at new diagnosis, from a patient treated with antithyroid drugs. The receptors come from a woman aged 35 to 60 with Graves disease.

In this sample, this clonotype turned up many times. The chain is built from TRBV2 and TRBJ1-1; the D gene is possibly TRBD1 (5 bases). The germline gives CDR1 SNHLY, CDR2 FYNNEI. The CDR3 runs to 15 residues. V lost 7 bases and J lost 0, with 15 bases in between. In nucleotides, the CDR3 is TGTGCCAGCACCTCAGACGGGGGGATGAACACTGAAGCTTTCTTT. Its protein is CASTSDGGMNTEAFF.

This clonotype was observed a few times. The rearrangement uses TRBV11-3 and TRBJ1-1; D possibly corresponds to TRBD1 (5 bases). Germline CDR1 is SGHNT and CDR2 is YENEEA. V was trimmed by 6 bases and J by 0 bases, leaving 14 bases between them. The CDR3 extends over 15 amino acids. For the CDR3, the DNA is TGTGCCAGCAGGGCTGGGGGGAGCATGAACACTGAAGCTTTCTTT. Translating gives CASRAGGSMNTEAFF.

Only a few counts were recorded for this clonotype. This chain uses TRBV29-1 with TRBJ1-3, with a possible D match to TRBD1 (5 bases). Germline V gene data show CDR1 as SQVTM and CDR2 as ANQGSEA. The CDR3 is 13 amino acids. The V end lost 5 bases, the J end lost 6 bases, and 14 bases lay between the germline ends. As DNA, the CDR3 is TGCAGCGTTCGGGACCCTGGGGAAAACACCATATATTTT. Protein: CSVRDPGENTIYF.

At least ten counts were recorded for this clonotype. The chain employs TRBV11-2 and TRBJ1-2; D gene uncertain. Germline CDR1 and CDR2: SGHAT and FQNNGV. Trimming left V 4 bases short and J 5 bases short, with 8 bases between. The CDR3 consists of 12 residues. The CDR3 nucleotides read TGTGCCAGCAGCTCCAACCTTTATGGCTACACCTTC. Its protein product is CASSSNLYGYTF.

The chain carries TRBV29-1 and TRBJ2-6; D call uncertain. Trimming removed 5 bases from V and 3 bases from J, with 5 bases in between. The CDR3 spans 12 residues. CDR1 is SQVTM, CDR2 ANQGSEA, per germline. CDR3 region: CSVIGGANVLTF. The DNA of the CDR3 is TGCAGCGTTATCGGTGGGGCCAACGTCCTGACTTTC.

The V call is TRBV5-1, the J call TRBJ1-1; TRBD1 aligns across 10 bases. J lost 8 bases, V lost 1 base, and 5 bases had no gene match. Germline values: CDR1 SGHRS, CDR2 YFSETQ. CDR3 length: 14 amino acids. The CDR3 DNA is TGCGCCAGCAGCTTGTTTGGGACAGGGGCGGAAGCTTTCTTT. This sequence encodes CASSLFGTGAEAFF. Together with reference TRBV5-1 and TRBJ1-1, the CDR3 gives the full variable domain: KAGVTQTPRYLIKTRGQQVTLSCSPISGHRSVSWYQQTPGQGLQFLFEYFSETQRNKGNFPGRFSGRQFSNSRSEMNVSTLELGDSALYLCASSLFGTGAEAFFGQGTRLTVV.

Points on this clonotype: At one end the junction does not follow the germline gene, possibly because of a read error. This chain connects TRBV5-1 to TRBJ1-6, with D possibly matching TRBD1 (5 bases). Germline V gene sequence: CDR1 SGHRS, CDR2 YFSETQ. There are 15 residues in the CDR3. The CDR3 reads CASSGGLTYNSPLHF. In DNA form, the CDR3 reads TGTGCCAGCAGCGGGGGACTTACCTATAATTCACCCCTCCACTTT.

This chain connects TRBV4-1 to TRBJ2-7; 8 bases match TRBD1. This CDR3 spans 16 amino acids. CDR1 and CDR2 from the germline V gene are MGHRA and YSYEKL. The V segment lost 2 bases and the J segment 6 bases; nucleotides outside the gene matches: 12. CDR3 region: CASSQNTGRQGFEQYF. CDR3 nucleotide sequence: TGCGCCAGCAGCCAAAATACCGGGAGACAGGGGTTCGAGCAGTACTTC.

In its sample, this clonotype was seen a few times. The J gene is TRBJ2-7, the V gene TRBV7-8, with D perhaps assigned TRBD1 or TRBD2 (5 bases each). V was pared by 5 bases and J by 3 bases, with 32 bases between. The CDR3 runs to 20 residues. Germline V CDR1 and CDR2: SGHVS, FQNEAQ. The CDR3 DNA reads as TGTGCCAGCAGCCCCTCGCTTCAAATCCCAGGGACCAATAACTACTACGAGCAGTACTTC. The encoded protein is CASSPSLQIPGTNNYYEQYF.

Ten or more counts support this clonotype. This chain joins TRBV3-1 and TRBJ2-7; 11 bases are a match to TRBD2. CDR1 is LGHDT and CDR2 is YNNKEL in the germline V gene (reference sequence). This CDR3 region has 15 residues. The ends lost 3 bases at V and 7 bases at J; junction bases unmatched: 8. CDR3 loop: CASSHPLAGAREQYF. CDR3 nucleotide sequence: TGTGCCAGCAGCCACCCACTAGCGGGGGCGCGGGAGCAGTACTTC.

This clonotype was seen repeatedly, ten times or more. V is TRBV3-1 and J is TRBJ1-4; TRBD1 is a possible D gene (5 bases). Germline-derived CDR1 and CDR2 are LGHDT and YNNKEL (reference sequence). The V end was cut by 1 base, the J end by 0 bases, with 12 bases between. The CDR3 runs 17 residues. CDR3 DNA sequence: TGTGCCAGCAGCCAAGGGGCGGGGGTTGCAACTAATGAAAAACTGTTTTTT. It codes for CASSQGAGVATNEKLFF.

This clonotype was seen repeatedly, ten times or more. This chain links TRBV11-2 with TRBJ2-2; D assignment may be TRBD1 or TRBD2 (6 bases each). CDR1 SGHAT and CDR2 FQNNGV come from the germline V gene. The germline V and J ends were trimmed by 2 bases and 5 bases, with 18 bases remaining between them. The CDR3 is 17 residues long. The CDR3 protein is CASSLTGSRGLTGELFF. The CDR3 region has the DNA TGTGCCAGCAGCTTAACGGGGAGTCGGGGGCTTACCGGGGAGCTGTTTTTT.

The chain employs TRBV20-1 and TRBJ1-2, with D maybe TRBD1 (5 bases). Trimming pared 0 bases from V and 4 bases from J, leaving 15 bases between. The germline V gene has CDR1 DFQATT and CDR2 SNEGSKA (reference sequence). The CDR3 is 15 residues long. CDR3 DNA: TGCAGTGCTAGAGACCAACACGACAGTCCCTATGGCTACACCTTC. Residues: CSARDQHDSPYGYTF.

This clonotype was seen a handful of times. The CDR3 loop reads CATSRVTDNQPQHF. Written as DNA, the CDR3 is TGTGCCACCAGCAGAGTCACAGACAATCAGCCCCAGCATTTT. The genes are TRBV15 and TRBJ1-5, with D uncertain. From germline, CDR1 is LNHNV and CDR2 YYDKDF (reference sequence). Between the trimmed V and J ends, which lost 1 base and 3 bases, there was a span of 7 bases. The CDR3 length is 14 residues.